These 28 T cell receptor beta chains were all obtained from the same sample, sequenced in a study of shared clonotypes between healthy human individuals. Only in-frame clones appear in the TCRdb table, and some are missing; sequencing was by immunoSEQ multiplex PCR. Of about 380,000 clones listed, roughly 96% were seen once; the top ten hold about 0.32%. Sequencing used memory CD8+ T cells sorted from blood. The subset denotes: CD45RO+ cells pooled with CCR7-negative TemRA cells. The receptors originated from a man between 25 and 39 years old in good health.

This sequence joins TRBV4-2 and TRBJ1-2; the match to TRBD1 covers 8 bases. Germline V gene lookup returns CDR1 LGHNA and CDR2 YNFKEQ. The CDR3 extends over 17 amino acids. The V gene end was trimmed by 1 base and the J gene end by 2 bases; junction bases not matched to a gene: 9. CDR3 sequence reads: CASSQVVRDRGNYGYTF. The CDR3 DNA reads TGTGCCAGCAGCCAAGTCGTGCGCGACAGGGGAAACTATGGCTACACCTTC.

CDR3 DNA sequence: TGTGCCATCCCAGGGGGCGCAAATTGGGGCTATGGCTACACCTTC. Translated, it gives CAIPGGANWGYGYTF. The chain uses TRBV7-9 and TRBJ1-2, with 8 bases aligning to TRBD1. Germline lookup yields CDR1 SEHNR and CDR2 FQNEAQ (reference sequence). This CDR3 region has 15 residues. V lost 10 bases, J lost 4 bases, and 14 bases stayed unmatched.

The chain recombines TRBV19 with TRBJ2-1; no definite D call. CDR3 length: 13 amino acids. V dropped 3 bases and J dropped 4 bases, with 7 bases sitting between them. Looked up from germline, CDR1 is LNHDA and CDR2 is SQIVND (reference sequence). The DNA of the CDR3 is TGTGCCAGTAGTATTCTACCGTACAATGAGCAGTTCTTC. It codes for CASSILPYNEQFF.

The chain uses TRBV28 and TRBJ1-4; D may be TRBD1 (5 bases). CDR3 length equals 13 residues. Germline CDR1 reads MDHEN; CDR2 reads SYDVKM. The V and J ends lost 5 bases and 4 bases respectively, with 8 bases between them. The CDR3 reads CASSQGRNEKLFF. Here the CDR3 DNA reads TGTGCCAGCAGTCAGGGCCGTAATGAAAAACTGTTTTTT.

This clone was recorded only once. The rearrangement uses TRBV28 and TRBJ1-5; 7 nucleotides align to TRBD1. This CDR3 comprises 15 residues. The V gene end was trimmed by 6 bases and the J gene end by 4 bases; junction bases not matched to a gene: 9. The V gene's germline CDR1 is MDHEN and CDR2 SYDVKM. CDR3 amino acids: CASRLGTAHNQPQHF. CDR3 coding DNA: TGTGCCAGCAGGCTTGGGACAGCCCATAATCAGCCCCAGCATTTT.

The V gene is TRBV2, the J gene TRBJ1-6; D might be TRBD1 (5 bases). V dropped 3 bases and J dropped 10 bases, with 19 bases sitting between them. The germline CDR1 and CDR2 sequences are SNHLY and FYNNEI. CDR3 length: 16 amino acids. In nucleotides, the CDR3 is TGTGCCAGCAGTGACCCCCCGGAGGGGTTTATCTCACCCCTCCACTTT. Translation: CASSDPPEGFISPLHF.

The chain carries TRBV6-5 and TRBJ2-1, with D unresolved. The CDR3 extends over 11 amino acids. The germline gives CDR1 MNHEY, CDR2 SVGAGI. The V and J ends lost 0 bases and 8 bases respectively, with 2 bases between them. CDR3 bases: TGTGCCAGCAGTTACTCCCATGAGCAGTTCTTC. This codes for CASSYSHEQFF.

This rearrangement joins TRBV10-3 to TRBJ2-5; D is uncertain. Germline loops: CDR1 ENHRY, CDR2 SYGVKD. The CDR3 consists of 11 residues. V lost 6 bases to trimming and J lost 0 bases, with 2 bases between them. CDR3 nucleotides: TGTGCCATCAGCAACCAAGAGACCCAGTACTTC. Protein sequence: CAISNQETQYF.

The DNA of the CDR3 is TGTGCCAGCAGTTTACGAGGAGGACCCAACACTGAAGCTTTCTTT. It yields the protein CASSLRGGPNTEAFF. This sequence joins TRBV27 and TRBJ1-1; D uncertain. The CDR3 consists of 15 residues. Trimming stripped 2 bases from V and 2 bases from J, with 12 bases between. Germline CDR1 and CDR2: MNHEY and SMNVEV (reference sequence).

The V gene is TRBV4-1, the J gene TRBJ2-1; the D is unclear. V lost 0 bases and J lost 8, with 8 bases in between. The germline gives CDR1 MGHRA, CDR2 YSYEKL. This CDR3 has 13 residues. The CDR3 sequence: CASSQDSADEQFF. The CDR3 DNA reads TGCGCCAGCAGCCAAGATAGTGCGGATGAGCAGTTCTTC.

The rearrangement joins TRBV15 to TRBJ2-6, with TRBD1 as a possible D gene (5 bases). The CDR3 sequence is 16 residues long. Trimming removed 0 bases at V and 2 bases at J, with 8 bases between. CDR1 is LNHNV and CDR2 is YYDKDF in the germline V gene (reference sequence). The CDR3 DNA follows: TGTGCCACCAGCAGAGACTTAGGGGCTGGGGCCAACGTCCTGACTTTC. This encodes CATSRDLGAGANVLTF.

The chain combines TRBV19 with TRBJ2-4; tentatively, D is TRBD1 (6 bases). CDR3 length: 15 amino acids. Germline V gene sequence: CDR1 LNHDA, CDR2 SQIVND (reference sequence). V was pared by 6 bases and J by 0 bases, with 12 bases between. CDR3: CASSGQLLAKNIQYF. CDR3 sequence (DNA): TGTGCCAGTAGCGGACAGTTACTAGCCAAAAACATTCAGTACTTC.

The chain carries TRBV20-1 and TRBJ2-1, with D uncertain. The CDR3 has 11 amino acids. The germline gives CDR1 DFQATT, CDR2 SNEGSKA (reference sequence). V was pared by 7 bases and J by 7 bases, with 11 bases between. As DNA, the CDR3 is TGCAGTGTCCTTTTTAAGAATGAGCAGTTCTTC. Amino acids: CSVLFKNEQFF.

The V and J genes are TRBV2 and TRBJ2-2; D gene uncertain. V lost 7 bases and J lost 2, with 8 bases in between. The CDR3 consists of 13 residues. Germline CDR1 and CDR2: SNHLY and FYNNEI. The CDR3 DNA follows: TGTGCCAGCACCCCCACTAACACCGGGGAGCTGTTTTTT. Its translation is CASTPTNTGELFF.

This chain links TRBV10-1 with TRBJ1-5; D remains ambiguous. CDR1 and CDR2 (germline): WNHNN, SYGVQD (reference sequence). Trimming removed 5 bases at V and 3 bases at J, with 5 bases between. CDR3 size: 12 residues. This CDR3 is CASSPNNQPQHF. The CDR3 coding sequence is TGCGCCAGCAGTCCGAACAATCAGCCCCAGCATTTT.

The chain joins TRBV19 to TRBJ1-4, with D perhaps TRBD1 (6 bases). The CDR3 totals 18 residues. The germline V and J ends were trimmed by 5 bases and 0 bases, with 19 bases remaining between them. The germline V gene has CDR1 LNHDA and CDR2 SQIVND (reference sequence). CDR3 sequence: CASSSLGRGATTNEKLFF. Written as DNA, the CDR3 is TGTGCCAGTAGTTCCCTGGGCAGGGGCGCCACAACTAATGAAAAACTGTTTTTT.

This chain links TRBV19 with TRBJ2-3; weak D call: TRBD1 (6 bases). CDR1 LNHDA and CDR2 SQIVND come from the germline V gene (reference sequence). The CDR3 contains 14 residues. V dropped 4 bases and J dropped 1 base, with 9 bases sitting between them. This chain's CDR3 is CASSRQGRTDTQYF. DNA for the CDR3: TGTGCCAGTAGTAGGCAGGGGCGCACAGATACGCAGTATTTT.

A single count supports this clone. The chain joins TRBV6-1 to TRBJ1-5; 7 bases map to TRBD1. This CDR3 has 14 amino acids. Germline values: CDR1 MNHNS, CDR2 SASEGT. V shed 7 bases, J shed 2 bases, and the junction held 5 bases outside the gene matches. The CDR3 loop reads CASMTGNRNQPQHF. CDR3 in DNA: TGTGCCAGCATGACAGGGAATCGCAATCAGCCCCAGCATTTT.

DNA of the CDR3: TGCGCCAGCAGCATGACAGGGGGCCCGGCAGATACGCAGTATTTT. The encoded protein is CASSMTGGPADTQYF. The rearrangement joins TRBV5-1 to TRBJ2-3; 10 bases are a match to TRBD1. V gave up 4 bases and J gave up 4 bases; unmatched junction bases: 6. Germline assignment: CDR1 SGHRS and CDR2 YFSETQ. The CDR3 has 15 residues.

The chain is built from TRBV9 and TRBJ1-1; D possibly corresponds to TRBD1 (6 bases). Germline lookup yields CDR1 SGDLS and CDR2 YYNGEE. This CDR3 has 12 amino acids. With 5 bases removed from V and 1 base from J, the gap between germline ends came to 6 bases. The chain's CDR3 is CASRQGNTEAFF. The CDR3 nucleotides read TGTGCCAGCAGACAGGGGAACACTGAAGCTTTCTTT.

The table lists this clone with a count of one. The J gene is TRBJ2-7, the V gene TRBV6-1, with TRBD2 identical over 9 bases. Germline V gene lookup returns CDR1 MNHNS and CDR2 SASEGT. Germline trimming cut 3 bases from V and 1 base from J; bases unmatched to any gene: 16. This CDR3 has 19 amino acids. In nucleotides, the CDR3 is TGTGCCAGCAGTGAGTTTCCACAGGGTAGCGGGAGATCTTCCTACGAGCAGTACTTC. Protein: CASSEFPQGSGRSSYEQYF.

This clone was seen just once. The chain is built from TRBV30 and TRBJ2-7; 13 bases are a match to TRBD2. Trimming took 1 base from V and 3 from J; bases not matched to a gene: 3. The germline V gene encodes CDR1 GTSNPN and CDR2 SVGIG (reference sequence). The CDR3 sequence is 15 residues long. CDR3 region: CAWSGWTSGSYEQYF. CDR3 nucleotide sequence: TGTGCCTGGAGTGGCTGGACTAGCGGGAGCTACGAGCAGTACTTC.

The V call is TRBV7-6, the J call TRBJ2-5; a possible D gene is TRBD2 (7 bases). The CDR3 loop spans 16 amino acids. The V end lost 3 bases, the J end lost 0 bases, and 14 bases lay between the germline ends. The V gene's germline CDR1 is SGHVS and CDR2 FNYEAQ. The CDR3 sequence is CASSFPEGGDQETQYF. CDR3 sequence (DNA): TGTGCCAGCAGCTTCCCCGAGGGGGGGGACCAAGAGACCCAGTACTTC.

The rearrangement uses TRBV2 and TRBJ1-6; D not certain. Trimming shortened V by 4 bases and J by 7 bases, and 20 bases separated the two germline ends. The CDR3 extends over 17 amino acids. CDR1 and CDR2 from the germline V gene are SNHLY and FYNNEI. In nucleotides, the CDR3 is TGTGCCAGCAGTGCCGAGACGCGAAGAAGGAGGAATTCACCCCTCCACTTT. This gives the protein CASSAETRRRRNSPLHF.

The CDR3 sequence is CASSLGFRIRGLGAYEQFF. The DNA for the CDR3 is TGTGCCAGCAGCTTAGGGTTCAGGATTCGGGGACTAGGGGCGTATGAGCAGTTCTTC. The J gene is TRBJ2-1, the V gene TRBV7-2, with TRBD2 identical over 8 bases. Per germline, CDR1 SGHTA and CDR2 FQGNSA. V lost 1 base to trimming and J lost 8 bases; unmatched junction nucleotides: 19. The CDR3 covers 19 residues.

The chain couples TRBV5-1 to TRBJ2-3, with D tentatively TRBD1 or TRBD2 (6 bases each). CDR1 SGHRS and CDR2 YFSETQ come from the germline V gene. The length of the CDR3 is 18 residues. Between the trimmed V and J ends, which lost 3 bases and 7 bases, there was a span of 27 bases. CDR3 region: CASSSFPTQGASVNTQYF. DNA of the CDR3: TGCGCCAGCAGCTCCTTCCCAACACAGGGAGCTAGCGTGAATACGCAGTATTTT.

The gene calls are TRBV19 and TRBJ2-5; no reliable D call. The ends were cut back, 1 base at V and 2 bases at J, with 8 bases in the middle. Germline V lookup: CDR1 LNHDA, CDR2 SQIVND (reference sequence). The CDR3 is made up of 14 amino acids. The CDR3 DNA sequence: TGTGCCAGTAGTATAGGAAACTTACAAGAGACCCAGTACTTC. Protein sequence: CASSIGNLQETQYF.

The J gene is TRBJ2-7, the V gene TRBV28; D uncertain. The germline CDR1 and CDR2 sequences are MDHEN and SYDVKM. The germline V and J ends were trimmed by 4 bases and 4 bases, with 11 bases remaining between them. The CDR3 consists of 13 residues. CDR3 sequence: CASSWLGDYEQYF. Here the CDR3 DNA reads TGTGCCAGCAGTTGGCTTGGGGATTACGAGCAGTACTTC.